The T cell receptor beta chain described here comes from a study of T cells in Graves' hyperthyroidism and ophthalmopathy. Study-wide context: Before treatment of any kind, peripheral blood was taken at initial diagnosis. Study results and caveats: A 13 V-J signature model discriminated ophthalmopathy versus stable hyperthyroidism.

Note on this clonotype: Antigen specificity is unknown.

RNA transcripts were the template for amplifying TCR beta CDR3 regions. In the first-round RT-PCR of the TCR CDR3, the HTBI primer set was used. A single record per CDR3 protein comes from TCRdb applying MiXCR to the multiplex PCR reads. Here the sample spans about 680,000 distinct CDR3 sequences, approximately 40% being singletons. Source material: blood. The TCR was taken from a woman aged 40 to 50 with Graves' hyperthyroidism.

In nucleotides, the CDR3 is TGTGCCAGCAGTGACGGACGGGCGTGGGGCTACACCTTC. Translated: CASSDGRAWGYTF. The chain couples TRBV6-5 to TRBJ1-2; D is unclear. Germline assignment: CDR1 MNHEY and CDR2 SVGAGI. V gave up 5 bases and J gave up 8 bases, with 15 bases separating them. The CDR3 has 13 amino acids.